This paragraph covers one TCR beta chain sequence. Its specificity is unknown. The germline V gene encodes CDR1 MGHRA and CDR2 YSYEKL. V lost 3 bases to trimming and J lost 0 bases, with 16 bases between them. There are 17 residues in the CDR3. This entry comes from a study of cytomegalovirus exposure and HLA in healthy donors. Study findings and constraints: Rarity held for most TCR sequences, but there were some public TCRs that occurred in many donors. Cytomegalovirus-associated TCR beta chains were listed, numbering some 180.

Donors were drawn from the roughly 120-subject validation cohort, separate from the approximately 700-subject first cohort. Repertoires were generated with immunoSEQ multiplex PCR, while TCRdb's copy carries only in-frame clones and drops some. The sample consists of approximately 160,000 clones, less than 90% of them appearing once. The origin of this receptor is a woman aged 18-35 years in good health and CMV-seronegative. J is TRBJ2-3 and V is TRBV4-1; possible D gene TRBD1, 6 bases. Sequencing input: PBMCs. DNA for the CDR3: TGCGCCAGCAGCCACCCCTCTGAGGGGGTTAGCACAGATACGCAGTATTTT. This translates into CASSHPSEGVSTDTQYF.